These 26 T cell receptor beta chains came from one sample sequenced in a study of beta chain features in type 1 diabetes. These TCRs' antigens remain unknown. The sequenced template was cDNA made from the entire isolated RNA. This table comes from immunoSEQ multiplex PCR, and its TCRdb copy is limited to in-frame clones, with some not included. The table includes about 170,000 clones, approximately 7.8% detected once. Overall study findings and caveats: Moderate yet significant TCRB CDR3 shortening was seen in Type 1 diabetes patients in all four CD4+ subsets.

The specimen was central memory CD4+ T cells from blood. Source of these receptors: a middle-aged woman with type 1 diabetes.

This clone was recorded a few times. The chain carries TRBV10-3 and TRBJ2-1; 8 bases align to TRBD1. Germline assignment: CDR1 ENHRY and CDR2 SYGVKD. CDR3 length: 11 amino acids. The V and J ends lost 7 bases and 15 bases, in that order; junction bases with no gene match: 8. In DNA form, the CDR3 reads TGTGCCATCATGGACAGGGAGAGGTCGTTCTTC. It encodes CAIMDRERSFF.

Only a few counts were recorded for this clone. The rearrangement uses TRBV7-6 and TRBJ1-5; 8 positions agree with TRBD1. The CDR3 runs to 13 residues. With V trimmed by 5 bases and J by 7 bases, 4 bases remained unmatched. The germline gives CDR1 SGHVS, CDR2 FNYEAQ. CDR3 nucleotides: TGTGCCAGCAGCGCCGGACAGGGACAGCCCCAGCATTTT. Translation gives CASSAGQGQPQHF.

The CDR3 region is CASSQGLMDTQYF. The CDR3, as DNA: TGTGCCAGTAGTCAGGGGCTGATGGATACGCAGTATTTT. This sequence joins TRBV19 and TRBJ2-3; a possible D gene is TRBD1 (6 bases). The CDR3 sequence is 13 residues long. Trimming took 5 bases from V and 6 from J, leaving 12 bases between them. Germline V gene sequence: CDR1 LNHDA, CDR2 SQIVND (reference sequence).

The chain carries TRBV18 and TRBJ2-3; 10 bases map to TRBD2. Germline V gene sequence: CDR1 KGHSH, CDR2 LQKENI. Unmatched junction bases numbered 4, after V lost 1 base and J lost 6 bases. This CDR3 region has 15 residues. Here the CDR3 DNA reads TGTGCCAGCTCACCACAGCGGGAGGGCGTGGATACGCAGTATTTT. It translates to CASSPQREGVDTQYF. Filled out from reference TRBV18 and TRBJ2-3, the complete variable domain reads NAGVMQNPRHLVRRRGQEARLRCSPMKGHSHVYWYRQLPEEGLKFMVYLQKENIIDESGMPKERFSAEFPKEGPSILRIQQVVRGDSAAYFCASSPQREGVDTQYFGPGTRLTVL.

The gene calls are TRBV5-6 and TRBJ1-1; D is ambiguous. The CDR3 loop spans 14 amino acids. The V and J ends lost 0 bases and 5 bases respectively, with 11 bases between them. Germline assignment: CDR1 SGHDT and CDR2 YYEEEE. Written as DNA, the CDR3 is TGTGCCAGCAGCTTGGAAGGAGTTGGGACTGAAGCTTTCTTT. Amino acid sequence: CASSLEGVGTEAFF.

The rearrangement uses TRBV7-6 and TRBJ2-5; 9 nucleotides align to TRBD1. The V gene's germline CDR1 is SGHVS and CDR2 FNYEAQ. Losses at the gene ends were 5 bases for V and 7 bases for J; bases not matched to a gene: 8. The CDR3 length is 14 residues. CDR3: CASSVTGGAGTQYF. CDR3 nucleotide sequence: TGTGCCAGCAGCGTTACAGGGGGCGCCGGGACCCAGTACTTC.

This clone was seen repeatedly, ten times or more. The chain carries TRBV28 and TRBJ2-7; 7 bases fit TRBD1. There are 13 residues in the CDR3. Germline CDR1 and CDR2: MDHEN and SYDVKM. J lost 0 bases, V lost 10 bases, and 6 bases had no gene match. The CDR3 reads CAIRDRVSYEQYF. In DNA form, the CDR3 reads TGTGCCATCCGTGACAGGGTCTCCTACGAGCAGTACTTC.

This clone came up a few times. The chain links TRBV30 to TRBJ2-1; D unresolved. The CDR3 covers 13 residues. The V end was cut by 3 bases, the J end by 6 bases, with 12 bases between. From germline, CDR1 is GTSNPN and CDR2 SVGIG (reference sequence). Here the CDR3 reads CAWRSGSPNEQFF. In DNA, the CDR3 is TGTGCCTGGAGGTCCGGGTCTCCCAATGAGCAGTTCTTC.

This clone was observed a handful of times. The chain uses TRBV29-1 and TRBJ2-6; the D gene is possibly TRBD1 (6 bases). V dropped 6 bases and J dropped 4 bases, with 10 bases sitting between them. This CDR3 comprises 13 residues. CDR1 and CDR2 (germline): SQVTM, ANQGSEA. CDR3 nucleotides: TGCAGCGTACAGGGATCAGGGGCCAACGTCCTGACTTTC. Translating gives CSVQGSGANVLTF.

J is TRBJ2-3 and V is TRBV4-3, with 9 bases aligning to TRBD2. V trimming: 2 bases; J trimming: 3 bases; junction bases outside the gene matches: 12. Germline V gene lookup returns CDR1 LGHNA and CDR2 YSLEER. CDR3 length equals 18 residues. The DNA of the CDR3 is TGCGCCAGCAGCCAAACCTATAGCGGGGGTTATGGGACAGATACGCAGTATTTT. As protein: CASSQTYSGGYGTDTQYF.

This clone came up a few times. This chain's CDR3 is CASSEGRGGNQETQYF. The CDR3 coding sequence is TGTGCCAGCAGTGAAGGTCGAGGAGGGAACCAAGAGACCCAGTACTTC. This sequence joins TRBV25-1 and TRBJ2-5; a possible D gene is TRBD2 (6 bases). Germline lookup yields CDR1 MGHDK and CDR2 SYGVNS. The CDR3 length is 16 residues. V dropped 2 bases and J dropped 0 bases, with 13 bases sitting between them.

This clone was seen many times. The rearrangement uses TRBV7-2 and TRBJ2-5, with 10 positions matching TRBD2. This CDR3 has 15 amino acids. V lost 5 bases to trimming and J lost 4 bases; unmatched junction nucleotides: 7. Germline-derived CDR1 and CDR2 are SGHTA and FQGNSA. CDR3: CASSPQAGGGETQYF. In DNA, the CDR3 is TGTGCCAGCAGCCCTCAAGCGGGAGGGGGAGAGACCCAGTACTTC.

This clone came up a few times. The V gene is TRBV6-5, the J gene TRBJ1-1; D unresolved. The CDR3 extends over 15 amino acids. Trimming left V 0 bases short and J 0 bases short, with 8 bases between. Germline CDR1 is MNHEY and CDR2 is SVGAGI. The CDR3 reads CASSYSGSLNTEAFF. CDR3 sequence (DNA): TGTGCCAGCAGTTACTCGGGCAGTCTGAACACTGAAGCTTTCTTT.

This clone turned up a few times. The chain uses TRBV4-3 and TRBJ1-2, with a tentative D call TRBD1 (6 bases). Germline CDR1 LGHNA, CDR2 YSLEER. The CDR3 sequence is 14 residues long. V dropped 2 bases and J dropped 4 bases, with 11 bases sitting between them. The CDR3 region has the DNA TGCGCCAGCAGCCAACAGGGGTTCGGCTATGGCTACACCTTC. It translates to CASSQQGFGYGYTF.

This clone was counted between two and nine times. The genes are TRBV5-4 and TRBJ2-1; D perhaps matches TRBD2 (6 bases). Germline V gives CDR1 SGHNT, CDR2 YYREEE (reference sequence). Trimming left V 4 bases short and J 7 bases short, with 15 bases between. The CDR3 totals 14 residues. Here the CDR3 reads CASSLTLAGNEQFF. The CDR3 nucleotides are TGTGCCAGCAGCCTAACACTAGCAGGGAATGAGCAGTTCTTC.

This clone has a handful of counts. Distinct nucleotide sequences in the sample also encode this CDR3. The rearrangement joins TRBV7-2 to TRBJ1-1; tentative D call: TRBD1 (5 bases). The CDR3 runs 15 residues. CDR1 is SGHTA, CDR2 FQGNSA, per germline. V was trimmed by 5 bases and J by 0 bases, leaving 13 bases between them. The CDR3 bases are TGTGCCAGCAGCCCTAGAGGGACTGTGAACACTGAAGCTTTCTTT. It translates to CASSPRGTVNTEAFF.

The table lists this clone with a few counts. CDR3: CASSQGNSPATNEKLFF. The DNA for the CDR3 is TGCGCCAGCAGCCAAGGGAACAGCCCCGCAACTAATGAAAAACTGTTTTTT. The V call is TRBV4-3, the J call TRBJ1-4; D gene unclear. The V and J ends lost 1 base and 0 bases respectively, with 12 bases between them. CDR1 LGHNA and CDR2 YSLEER come from the germline V gene. This CDR3 is built from 17 residues.

The chain joins TRBV28 to TRBJ1-1; tentatively, D is TRBD1 (5 bases). This CDR3 comprises 15 residues. The germline CDR1 and CDR2 sequences are MDHEN and SYDVKM. The V and J ends lost 7 bases and 0 bases respectively, with 15 bases between them. The CDR3 region is CASTGGNYMNTEAFF. The CDR3 coding sequence is TGTGCCAGCACGGGGGGAAATTACATGAACACTGAAGCTTTCTTT.

This chain joins TRBV7-8 and TRBJ2-2, with 10 bases identical to TRBD1. J lost 6 bases, V lost 0 bases, and 7 bases had no gene match. The V gene's germline CDR1 is SGHVS and CDR2 FQNEAQ. The CDR3 covers 17 residues. This chain's CDR3 is CASSLAPTGGLAGELFF. The CDR3 nucleotides read TGTGCCAGCAGCTTAGCTCCGACAGGGGGCTTAGCCGGGGAGCTGTTTTTT.

A few counts support this clone. V gene TRBV7-3 combines with J gene TRBJ1-2; the D is unclear. The ends were cut back, 2 bases at V and 7 bases at J, with 11 bases in the middle. The CDR3 spans 13 residues. Germline values: CDR1 SGHTA, CDR2 FQGTGA. The CDR3 sequence is CASSLESSGGYTF. CDR3 sequence (DNA): TGTGCCAGCAGCTTAGAGTCATCCGGTGGCTACACCTTC.

Only a few counts were recorded for this clone. V gene TRBV9 combines with J gene TRBJ2-7, with 8 bases that match TRBD1. V trimming: 4 bases; J trimming: 2 bases; junction bases outside the gene matches: 8. The CDR3 runs 15 residues. Looked up from germline, CDR1 is SGDLS and CDR2 is YYNGEE. The CDR3: CASSLSTGEAYEQYF. The CDR3 DNA follows: TGTGCCAGCAGCTTATCGACAGGGGAGGCCTACGAGCAGTACTTC.

This clone came up a few times. For the CDR3, the DNA is TGCGCCAGCAGCTGGGGGGGAAACAATGAGCAGTTCTTC. Its translation: CASSWGGNNEQFF. This sequence joins TRBV5-1 and TRBJ2-1; the match to TRBD2 covers 7 bases. The germline CDR1 and CDR2 sequences are SGHRS and YFSETQ. This CDR3 has 13 amino acids. J was trimmed by 5 bases and V by 3 bases; bases with no gene match: 2.

This clone was picked up a small number of times. The CDR3 coding sequence is TGTGCCAGTTGTGGACAGCATGGGGGCTTCGGAAACATTCAGTACTTC. Translated, it gives CASCGQHGGFGNIQYF. The V call is TRBV19, the J call TRBJ2-4, with D possibly being TRBD1 (6 bases). The CDR3 has 16 residues. V lost 8 bases to trimming and J lost 6 bases, with 23 bases between them. Germline values: CDR1 LNHDA, CDR2 SQIVND (reference sequence).

This clone has just a few counts. Other nucleotide sequences from this sample produce the same CDR3. This sequence joins TRBV11-3 and TRBJ2-3, with 12 bases matching TRBD1. The length of the CDR3 is 15 residues. The V gene end was trimmed by 5 bases and the J gene end by 2 bases; junction bases not matched to a gene: 2. From germline, CDR1 is SGHNT and CDR2 YENEEA. The CDR3 region is CASSPGQGATDTQYF. The DNA of the CDR3 is TGTGCCAGCAGCCCGGGACAGGGGGCCACAGATACGCAGTATTTT. The full variable domain, its missing parts supplied by reference TRBV11-3 and TRBJ2-3, is EAGVVQSPRYKIIEKKQPVAFWCNPISGHNTLYWYLQNLGQGPELLIRYENEEAVDDSQLPKDRFSAERLKGVDSTLKIQPAELGDSAVYLCASSPGQGATDTQYFGPGTRLTVL.

This clone was detected a few times. The J gene is TRBJ2-5, the V gene TRBV28, with 8 bases fitting TRBD2. The DNA matches TRBJ2-7 better at its end, which makes the J call doubtful. The CDR3 consists of 16 residues. Germline-derived CDR1 and CDR2 are MDHEN and SYDVKM. The CDR3 region has the DNA TGTGCCAGCAGTTTACTGCGACCGGGACTAGTTTACGAGCAGTACTTC. Translated: CASSLLRPGLVYEQYF.

The DNA of the CDR3 is TGTGCCAGCTCATCCGACGGAGGCTCCTACGAGCAGTACTTC. Translating gives CASSSDGGSYEQYF. The chain has TRBV18 and TRBJ2-7, with D perhaps matching TRBD2 (5 bases). V was pared by 5 bases and J by 0 bases, with 11 bases between. This CDR3 contains 14 residues. CDR1 and CDR2 from the germline V gene are KGHSH and LQKENI.